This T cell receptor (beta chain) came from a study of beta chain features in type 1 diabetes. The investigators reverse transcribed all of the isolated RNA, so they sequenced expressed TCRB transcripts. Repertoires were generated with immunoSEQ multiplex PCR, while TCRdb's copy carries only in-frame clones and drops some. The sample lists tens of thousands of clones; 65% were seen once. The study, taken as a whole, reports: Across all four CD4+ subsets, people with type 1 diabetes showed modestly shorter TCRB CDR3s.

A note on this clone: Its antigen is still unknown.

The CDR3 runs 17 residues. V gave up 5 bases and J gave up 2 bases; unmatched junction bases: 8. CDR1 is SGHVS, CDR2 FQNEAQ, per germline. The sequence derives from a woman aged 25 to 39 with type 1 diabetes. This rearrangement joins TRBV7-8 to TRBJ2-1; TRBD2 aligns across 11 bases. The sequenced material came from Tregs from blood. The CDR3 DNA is TGTGCCAGCAGCCTGCAGACTAGCGGGGCACCCTACAATGAGCAGTTCTTC. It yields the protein CASSLQTSGAPYNEQFF.